These T cell receptor beta chains were read from a single sample in a study of blood T cell repertoires in COVID-19. TCRdb keeps only in-frame clones here, not all; method: immunoSEQ multiplex PCR. There are about 260,000 clones in the sample; 80% to 90% occur only once, and about 10% lies in the top ten. The sequenced sample was peripheral blood. Every receptor here comes from a woman in her seventies with COVID-19, enrolled during active disease. CDR3s include the opening cysteine and the closing phenylalanine or tryptophan. A D gene is named only where the DNA matches it firmly. Some rows have no size entry. The others give once, few or many, or a class for an expanded clone.

CDR3 protein	CDR3 DNA	J gene	clone size	D gene	V gene
CASSLQNRGRAYEQYF	TGTGCCAGCAGCTTACAGAACAGGGGCCGGGCCTACGAGCAGTACTTC	TRBJ2-7	once	TRBD1	TRBV7-9
CASRRDTGELFF	TGTGCCAGCAGGAGGGACACCGGGGAGCTGTTTTTT	TRBJ2-2	.	.	TRBV9
CASSSGQGTSGYTF	TGTGCCAGCAGCTCCGGACAGGGAACATCGGGCTACACCTTC	TRBJ1-2	.	TRBD1	TRBV6-5
CASSPGTGQNGYTF	TGTGCCAGCAGTCCCGGGACAGGCCAAAATGGCTACACCTTC	TRBJ1-2	.	TRBD1	TRBV28
CASSLMSGTGATHTDTQYF	TGCGCCAGCAGTTTGATGTCTGGGACAGGGGCTACACACACAGATACGCAGTATTTT	TRBJ2-3	.	TRBD1	TRBV5-1
CASNLRQGTEAFF	TGTGCCAGCAATTTAAGACAGGGCACTGAAGCTTTCTTT	TRBJ1-1	.	TRBD1	TRBV28
CASSQDTSLVYNEQFF	TGTGCCAGCAGCCAAGATACTAGCTTAGTCTACAATGAGCAGTTCTTC	TRBJ2-1	.	.	TRBV14
CASSPPGTSGRWEQYF	TGTGCCAGCTCACCACCCGGGACTAGCGGGAGATGGGAGCAGTACTTC	TRBJ2-7	.	TRBD2	TRBV18
CASGGQGGSPLHF	TGTGCCAGCGGGGGACAGGGAGGATCACCCCTCCACTTT	TRBJ1-6	once	TRBD1	TRBV2
CASSEKGRYGNLNTEAFF	TGTGCCAGCAGTGAAAAGGGGAGGTACGGAAACTTAAACACTGAAGCTTTCTTT	TRBJ1-1	.	.	TRBV6-1
CASSPRGQPQHF	TGTGCCAGCAGCCCAAGGGGTCAGCCCCAGCATTTT	TRBJ1-5	.	.	TRBV6-5
CASNSLPGSGNTIYF	TGTGCCAGCAACAGTTTGCCAGGCTCTGGAAACACCATATATTTT	TRBJ1-3	.	.	TRBV11-2
CASSFDYNNEQFF	TGTGCCAGCAGCTTCGACTACAACAATGAGCAGTTCTTC	TRBJ2-1	once	.	TRBV7-3
CASSLLGQGLGTDYGYTF	TGTGCCAGCAGCTTGTTGGGACAGGGGTTGGGTACGGACTATGGCTACACCTTC	TRBJ1-2	few	TRBD1	TRBV5-5
CASSQTLGAIWETQYF	TGTGCCAGCAGCCAAACACTAGGCGCAATATGGGAGACCCAGTACTTC	TRBJ2-5	.	.	TRBV3-1/TRBV3-2
CASSLVPGEQFF	TGTGCCAGCAGCTTGGTTCCAGGTGAGCAGTTCTTC	TRBJ2-1	.	.	TRBV5-6
CASSERGGSGAKNIQYF	TGTGCCAGCAGTGAAAGAGGGGGATCGGGAGCCAAAAACATTCAGTACTTC	TRBJ2-4	.	.	TRBV6-1
CASSIRPGLGAETQYF	TGTGCCAGCAGTATAAGACCGGGACTAGGGGCGGAGACCCAGTACTTC	TRBJ2-5	.	TRBD2	TRBV27
CASSEWHGRANEQFF	TGCGCCAGCAGTGAGTGGCACGGCAGGGCAAATGAGCAGTTCTTC	TRBJ2-1	.	.	TRBV10-2
CASSPRTGSGTEAFF	TGTGCCAGCAGTCCGAGGACAGGGTCGGGCACTGAAGCTTTCTTT	TRBJ1-1	.	TRBD1	TRBV27
CASSYRQGRDEQFF	TGTGCCAGCAGTTACCGACAGGGGAGGGATGAGCAGTTCTTC	TRBJ2-1	.	.	TRBV6-5
CASSLGGGRETQYF	TGTGCCAGCAGCTTAGGGGGCGGGAGAGAGACCCAGTACTTC	TRBJ2-5	.	TRBD2	TRBV11-3
CASSYSGRVGYGYTF	TGTGCCAGCAGTTACTCGGGCAGGGTCGGCTATGGCTACACCTTC	TRBJ1-2	.	.	TRBV6-5
CASSEFQDTGNTIYF	TGTGCCAGCAGTGAATTTCAGGATACTGGAAACACCATATATTTT	TRBJ1-3	.	.	TRBV2